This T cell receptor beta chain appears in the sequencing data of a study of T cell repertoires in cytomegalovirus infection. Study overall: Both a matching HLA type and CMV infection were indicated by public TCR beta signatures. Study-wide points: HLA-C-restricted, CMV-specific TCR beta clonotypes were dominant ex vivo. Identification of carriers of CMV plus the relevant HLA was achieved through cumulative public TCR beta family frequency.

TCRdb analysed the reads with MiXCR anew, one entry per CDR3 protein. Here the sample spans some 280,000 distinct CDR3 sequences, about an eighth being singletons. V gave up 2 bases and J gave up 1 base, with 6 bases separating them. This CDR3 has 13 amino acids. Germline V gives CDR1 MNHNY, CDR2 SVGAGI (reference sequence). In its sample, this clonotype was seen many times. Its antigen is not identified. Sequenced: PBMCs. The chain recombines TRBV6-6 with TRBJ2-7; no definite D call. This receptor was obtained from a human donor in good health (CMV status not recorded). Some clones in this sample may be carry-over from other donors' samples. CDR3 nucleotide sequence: TGTGCCAGCAGTTACGCACAGTCCTACGAGCAGTACTTC. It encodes CASSYAQSYEQYF.